These 9 T cell receptor beta chains were sequenced from one sample in a study of T-cell memory formation after mild COVID-19. TCRdb redid the calling of the 5' RACE reads with MiXCR, one entry per CDR3 protein. This repertoire shows about 400,000 distinct CDR3 sequences, over 13% found once; its top ten account for around 22%. Specimen: PBMCs or a T cell subset sorted from them (not recorded which). The source is a man between 18 and 35 years old who had mild COVID-19 (a few samples of this study predate the infection). Cell type and time point are not known.

This clonotype turned up a few times. The V gene is TRBV10-3, the J gene TRBJ2-7; tentatively, D is TRBD2 (6 bases). Germline V CDR1 and CDR2: ENHRY, SYGVKD. The CDR3 is 12 amino acids. V lost 8 bases and J 0 bases, leaving 8 bases between the germline ends. The CDR3 sequence is CAIGRSSYEQYF. The CDR3 DNA is TGTGCCATCGGGAGGAGCTCCTACGAGCAGTACTTC.

This chain uses TRBV2 with TRBJ1-2, with D hard to call. CDR1 and CDR2 (germline): SNHLY, FYNNEI. V was clipped by 6 bases and J by 0 bases, with 11 bases between them. The CDR3 extends over 14 amino acids. The CDR3 sequence: CASSAHKANYGYTF. The DNA for the CDR3 is TGTGCCAGCAGCGCACACAAAGCTAACTATGGCTACACCTTC.

This clonotype appeared a few times. The chain employs TRBV12-3 or TRBV12-4 and TRBJ2-5; TRBD2 matches at 8 bases. With 8 bases clipped from V and 2 bases from J, the junction kept 16 bases outside the gene matches. The CDR3 extends over 17 amino acids. Here the CDR3 reads CASADRGGAGAQETQYF. The CDR3 DNA reads TGTGCCAGCGCTGACCGGGGAGGAGCGGGGGCTCAAGAGACCCAGTACTTC.

The rearrangement joins TRBV19 to TRBJ1-2; D ambiguous. The germline V gene encodes CDR1 LNHDA and CDR2 SQIVND (reference sequence). The length of the CDR3 is 14 residues. Trimming removed 4 bases from V and 7 bases from J, with 16 bases in between. The CDR3 DNA reads TGTGCCAGTAGTAGTGGGGATTGGTATCGTGGCTACACCTTC. This sequence encodes CASSSGDWYRGYTF.

The chain recombines TRBV12-3 or TRBV12-4 with TRBJ1-3; D uncertain. The CDR3 is 13 amino acids. Trimming pared 7 bases from V and 2 bases from J, leaving 9 bases between. The CDR3 DNA follows: TGTGCCAGCACATATAGCACTGGAAACACCATATATTTT. This gives the protein CASTYSTGNTIYF.

This clonotype was seen many times. This rearrangement joins TRBV4-1 to TRBJ2-1, with TRBD1 matching over 9 bases. The CDR3 consists of 17 residues. Germline CDR1 reads MGHRA; CDR2 reads YSYEKL. V lost 3 bases, J lost 9 bases, and 15 bases stayed unmatched. CDR3 in DNA: TGCGCCAGCAGCCACCAAACCGGGACAGGGAGGTCGGGTGAGCAGTTCTTC. It codes for CASSHQTGTGRSGEQFF.

CDR3 region: CASSPTRLSYNEQFF. The CDR3 DNA is TGTGCCAGCAGCCCGACTAGATTGTCCTACAATGAGCAGTTCTTC. The chain employs TRBV7-2 and TRBJ2-1; maybe TRBD2 (6 bases). The CDR3 is 15 amino acids. Germline values: CDR1 SGHTA, CDR2 FQGNSA. Trimming took 5 bases from V and 1 from J, leaving 12 bases between them.

This clonotype was picked up a small number of times. The J gene is TRBJ1-4, the V gene TRBV6-2 or TRBV6-3; D remains unclear. CDR1 and CDR2 from the germline V gene are MNHEY and SVGEGT. CDR3 size: 14 residues. V lost 2 bases, J lost 5 bases, and 9 bases lay in between. CDR3 in DNA: TGTGCCAGCAGTTACGTAGGCGACAATGAAAAACTGTTTTTT. Protein product: CASSYVGDNEKLFF.

In DNA form, the CDR3 reads TGTGCCAGCAGCCCCGGGACTAGCGGGGGGACCCGTTACAATGAGCAGTTCTTC. Protein product: CASSPGTSGGTRYNEQFF. This sequence joins TRBV7-9 and TRBJ2-1, with TRBD2 matching over 15 bases. V was pared by 5 bases and J by 4 bases, with 9 bases of the junction left unmatched. Looked up from germline, CDR1 is SEHNR and CDR2 is FQNEAQ (reference sequence). The CDR3 runs 18 residues. The entire variable domain, with the rest obtained from reference TRBV7-9 and TRBJ2-1, is as follows: DTGVSQNPRHKITKRGQNVTFRCDPISEHNRLYWYRQTLGQGPEFLTYFQNEAQLEKSRLLSDRFSAERPKGSFSTLEIQRTEQGDSAMYLCASSPGTSGGTRYNEQFFGPGTRLTVL.